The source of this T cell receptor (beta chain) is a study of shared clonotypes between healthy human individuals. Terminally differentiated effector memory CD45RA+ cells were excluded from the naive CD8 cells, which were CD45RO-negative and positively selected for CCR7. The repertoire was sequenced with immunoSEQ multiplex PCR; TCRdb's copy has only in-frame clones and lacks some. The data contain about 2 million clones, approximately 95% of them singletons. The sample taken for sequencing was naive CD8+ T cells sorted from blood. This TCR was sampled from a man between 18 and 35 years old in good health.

The CDR3 spells CASSPIEGQGPYEQYF. For the CDR3, the DNA is TGTGCCAGCAGCCCGATTGAGGGACAGGGGCCCTACGAGCAGTACTTC. This chain links TRBV7-9 with TRBJ2-7, with 10 bases that match TRBD1. Germline V gene lookup returns CDR1 SEHNR and CDR2 FQNEAQ (reference sequence). Trimming cost V 5 bases and J 2 bases; bases outside gene matches: 9. This CDR3 has 16 amino acids. Based on the CDR3 plus reference TRBV7-9 and TRBJ2-7, the full variable domain is DTGVSQNPRHKITKRGQNVTFRCDPISEHNRLYWYRQTLGQGPEFLTYFQNEAQLEKSRLLSDRFSAERPKGSFSTLEIQRTEQGDSAMYLCASSPIEGQGPYEQYFGPGTRLTVT.